The T cell receptor (beta chain) described here comes from a study of shared clonotypes between healthy human individuals. Study details: Per-donor plates numbered three CD4 naive, three CD4 memory, two CD8 naive and one CD8 memory. Study-level points and caveats: Naive subsets generally exceeded memory subsets in estimated richness.

This clone was recorded only once. The antigen remains undetermined. Germline CDR1 and CDR2: SNHLY and FYNNEI. J was trimmed by 5 bases and V by 8 bases; bases with no gene match: 6. This CDR3 has 13 amino acids. The assay was immunoSEQ multiplex PCR, and TCRdb's table has in-frame clones only and misses some. The data contain over a million clones, 98% to 99% of them singletons. The V call is TRBV2, the J call TRBJ1-5, with TRBD1 matching over 7 bases. The source is a man between 25 and 39 years old in good health. Sequenced sample: naive CD4+ T cells sorted from blood. Indicated subset: CD45RA+ positively selected. The CDR3 loop is CASGQESDQPQHF. CDR3 nucleotide sequence: TGTGCCAGCGGACAGGAGAGCGATCAGCCCCAGCATTTT.